The entry that follows covers one T cell receptor beta chain sequence. CDR1 is SQVTM and CDR2 is ANQGSEA in the germline V gene. CDR3 length: 15 residues. V shed 5 bases and J 6 bases; nucleotides not matched to a gene: 5. The source of the sample is a study of blood T cell repertoires in COVID-19. Profiled with immunoSEQ multiplex PCR; TCRdb holds only in-frame clones, not every one. The sample consists of about 430,000 clones, approximately 91% of them appearing once. The receptor's source is a woman aged 18 to 35 who had been exposed to COVID-19. The sample comprised PBMCs or T cells enriched from blood (not recorded which). The V call is TRBV29-1, the J call TRBJ2-2, with 14 bases that match TRBD2. As DNA, the CDR3 is TGCAGCGTTCCGGGACTAGCGGGAGCTGCCGGGGAGCTGTTTTTT. As protein: CSVPGLAGAAGELFF.